The sequence of this T cell receptor (beta chain) was determined in a study of T cell responses to AZD1222 COVID-19 vaccine. Study findings and constraints: Reports indicate that nearly half of spike-specific TCRs are directed at unmutated variant regions.

Produced via immunoSEQ multiplex PCR; TCRdb's table is partial and in-frame only. The sample includes 55,000 to 65,000 clones, roughly 80% seen only once; the top ten take roughly 3.5%. On this clone itself: Its antigen is not known.

This CDR3 spans 13 amino acids. The germline CDR1 and CDR2 sequences are LGHNA and YSLEER. Between the trimmed V and J ends, which lost 4 bases and 2 bases, there was a span of 8 bases. The receptor was isolated from an adult who received the AZD1222 COVID-19 vaccine. This specimen consisted of peripheral blood, obtained 28 days after the second AZD1222 dose. The V call is TRBV4-3, the J call TRBJ1-2, with D possibly being TRBD1 (5 bases). The CDR3 DNA sequence: TGCGCCAGCAGCCCCCGGGACAACTATGGCTACACCTTC. It yields the protein CASSPRDNYGYTF.